Detailed here is one TCR beta chain. No antigen is known for it. V was pared by 1 base and J by 9 bases, with 16 bases between. The germline V gene encodes CDR1 KGHSH and CDR2 LQKENI. The CDR3 is 15 amino acids. This sample was included in a study of CD8 T cells in ankylosing spondylitis. Study results and caveats: CD8+ cells made up the disease-linked clones, which were relatively rare in peripheral blood.

Researchers built TCR beta libraries using quantitative 5'-RACE with molecular barcodes. TCRdb fed the 5' RACE reads into MiXCR, producing one record per CDR3 protein. The table includes around 280,000 distinct CDR3 sequences, roughly 20% detected once. The sequenced sample was blood, either unsorted or a sorted T cell fraction (not recorded which). The clonotype was recovered from a male donor with ankylosing spondylitis or in good health (not recorded which). This rearrangement joins TRBV18 to TRBJ1-3, with D possibly TRBD1 on 5 matching bases. This chain's CDR3 is CASSPQPGERATIYF. The DNA of the CDR3 is TGTGCCAGCTCACCACAACCGGGGGAACGGGCCACCATATATTTT.